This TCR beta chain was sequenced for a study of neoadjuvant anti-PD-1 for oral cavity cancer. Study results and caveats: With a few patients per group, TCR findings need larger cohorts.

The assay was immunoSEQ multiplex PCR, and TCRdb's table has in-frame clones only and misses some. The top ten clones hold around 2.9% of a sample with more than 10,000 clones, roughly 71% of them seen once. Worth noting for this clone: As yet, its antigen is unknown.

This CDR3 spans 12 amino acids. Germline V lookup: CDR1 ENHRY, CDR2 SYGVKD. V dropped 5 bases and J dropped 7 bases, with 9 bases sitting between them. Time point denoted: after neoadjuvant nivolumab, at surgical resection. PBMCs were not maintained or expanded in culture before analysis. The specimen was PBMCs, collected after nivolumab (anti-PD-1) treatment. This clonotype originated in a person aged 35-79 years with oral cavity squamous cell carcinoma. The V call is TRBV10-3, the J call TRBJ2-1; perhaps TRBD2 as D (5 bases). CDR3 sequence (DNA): TGTGCCATCAGTTTAGCGCAGAATGAGCAGTTCTTC. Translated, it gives CAISLAQNEQFF.